This is a list of T cell receptor beta chains from one sample in a study of shared clonotypes between healthy human individuals. The table came from immunoSEQ multiplex PCR; TCRdb's copy has only in-frame clones and leaves some out. The table records roughly 500,000 clones, about four fifths of them present only once. Source material: PBMCs. These receptors were collected from a woman aged 35 to 49 in good health. Some clones in this sample may be carry-over from other donors' samples. Both conserved end residues are part of each CDR3. A D gene is named only where the DNA matches it firmly. Size values are once, few and many counts, or a class for expanded clones, and some rows have none.

clone size: NA
CDR3 length: 18
J gene: TRBJ1-4
D gene: NA
V gene: TRBV11-2
CDR3 DNA: TGTGCCAGCAGCTTAGGGCCCACAGGGCAAACAACTAATGAAAAACTGTTTTTT
CDR3 protein: CASSLGPTGQTTNEKLFF

clone size: NA
CDR3 length: 13
J gene: TRBJ2-3
D gene: TRBD2
V gene: TRBV19
CDR3 DNA: TGTGCCAGTAGTATTAGCGGGAGTTATACGCAGTATTTT
CDR3 protein: CASSISGSYTQYF

clone size: NA
CDR3 length: 14
J gene: TRBJ1-2
D gene: NA
V gene: TRBV19
CDR3 DNA: TGTGCCAGCCGGGGGCGGGACGTCAACTATGGCTACACCTTC
CDR3 protein: CASRGRDVNYGYTF

clone size: NA
CDR3 length: 14
J gene: TRBJ2-7
D gene: NA
V gene: TRBV28
CDR3 DNA: TGTGCCAGTCGATCCGGGACGGCACCGTACGAGCAGTACTTC
CDR3 protein: CASRSGTAPYEQYF

clone size: few
CDR3 length: 13
J gene: TRBJ2-5
D gene: NA
V gene: TRBV6-1
CDR3 DNA: TGTGCCAGCAGGGTTAGCGGAAAAGAGACCCAGTACTTC
CDR3 protein: CASRVSGKETQYF

clone size: NA
CDR3 length: 14
J gene: TRBJ1-2
D gene: NA
V gene: TRBV27
CDR3 DNA: TGTGCCAGCAGCCCCACAGGGAATAGCTATGGCTACACCTTC
CDR3 protein: CASSPTGNSYGYTF

clone size: NA
CDR3 length: 15
J gene: TRBJ1-2
D gene: NA
V gene: TRBV7-9
CDR3 DNA: TGTGCCAGCAGCCCAACCGGGACGGCTAACTATGGCTACACCTTC
CDR3 protein: CASSPTGTANYGYTF

clone size: NA
CDR3 length: 15
J gene: TRBJ1-4
D gene: TRBD1
V gene: TRBV4-2
CDR3 DNA: TGTGCCAGCAGCCAAGCGGGACAGGTTAATGAAAAACTGTTTTTT
CDR3 protein: CASSQAGQVNEKLFF

clone size: NA
CDR3 length: 15
J gene: TRBJ1-4
D gene: TRBD1
V gene: TRBV30
CDR3 DNA: TGTGCCTGGAGTGTGGGGGCAGGGGGCGGTGAAAAACTGTTTTTT
CDR3 protein: CAWSVGAGGGEKLFF

clone size: many
CDR3 length: 14
J gene: TRBJ1-1
D gene: NA
V gene: TRBV19
CDR3 DNA: TGTGCCAGTACCAATGGGGGGGGCGACTCTGAAGCTTTCTTT
CDR3 protein: CASTNGGGDSEAFF

clone size: few
CDR3 length: 11
J gene: TRBJ1-1
D gene: NA
V gene: TRBV30
CDR3 DNA: TGTGCCTGGAGTTTAAGCACTGAAGCTTTCTTT
CDR3 protein: CAWSLSTEAFF

clone size: NA
CDR3 length: 15
J gene: TRBJ2-2
D gene: TRBD2
V gene: TRBV5-1
CDR3 DNA: TGCGCCAGCAGCATCGGGACTAGCGGCACCGGGGAGCTGTTTTTT
CDR3 protein: CASSIGTSGTGELFF

clone size: NA
CDR3 length: 16
J gene: TRBJ2-7
D gene: TRBD2
V gene: TRBV9
CDR3 DNA: TGTGCCAGCAGCCTTAGGGACTATCCCAGCTCCTACGAGCAGTACTTC
CDR3 protein: CASSLRDYPSSYEQYF

clone size: NA
CDR3 length: 14
J gene: TRBJ2-7
D gene: TRBD2
V gene: TRBV28
CDR3 DNA: TGTGCCAGCAGTCTGACTAGCCTCTCCTACGAGCAGTACTTC
CDR3 protein: CASSLTSLSYEQYF

clone size: few
CDR3 length: 14
J gene: TRBJ2-5
D gene: NA
V gene: TRBV10-3
CDR3 DNA: TGTGCCATCAGTGAGTCTCATCCGGGGGAGACCCAGTACTTC
CDR3 protein: CAISESHPGETQYF

clone size: many
CDR3 length: 12
J gene: TRBJ2-3
D gene: NA
V gene: TRBV7-9
CDR3 DNA: TGTGCCACCACCAGGTCCACAGATACGCAGTATTTT
CDR3 protein: CATTRSTDTQYF

clone size: NA
CDR3 length: 16
J gene: TRBJ2-5
D gene: TRBD1
V gene: TRBV7-8
CDR3 DNA: TGTGCCAGCAGCCCAGGGGGACAGGGGGCGGGAGAGACCCAGTACTTC
CDR3 protein: CASSPGGQGAGETQYF